This T cell receptor (beta chain) was profiled in a study of Tregs in tolerant kidney transplant recipients. Study-level points and caveats: Tregs expanded with activated donor B cells seemed most donor-specific. This study did not directly address biological reproducibility.

Concerning this clone: What it binds is unknown.

Libraries were prepared by immunoSEQ multiplex PCR; TCRdb keeps only in-frame clonotypes and omits some of them. This table holds 90,000 or so clones, about 92% found once. Unstimulated regulatory T cells (CD4+CD25+CD127-), CD4+CD25- non-regulatory cells, CD4 and CD8 cells were FACS-sorted from thawed PBMCs. Losses at the gene ends were 0 bases for V and 1 base for J; bases not matched to a gene: 3. CDR1 and CDR2 (germline): SGHRS, YFSETQ. The CDR3 sequence is 15 residues long. This receptor was obtained from a human donor in good health. Sequencing was done on a sample of CD8+ T cells from blood. The rearrangement uses TRBV5-1 and TRBJ2-7, with 8 bases matching TRBD2. Written as DNA, the CDR3 is TGCGCCAGCAGCTTGGAACTAGCGGCTTCCTACGAGCAGTACTTC. It codes for CASSLELAASYEQYF.